The 7 T cell receptor beta chains listed next were all sequenced from one sample in a study of blood T cell repertoires in COVID-19. Method: immunoSEQ multiplex PCR; TCRdb's copy keeps in-frame clones and lacks some. The repertoire holds about 94,000 clones, with 80% as singletons. Sequencing was performed on peripheral blood. The source is a human donor in a cohort sampled during active COVID-19.

J is TRBJ1-1 and V is TRBV28; 7 nucleotides line up with TRBD1. V was pared by 7 bases and J by 1 base, with 9 bases of the junction left unmatched. From germline, CDR1 is MDHEN and CDR2 SYDVKM. This CDR3 has 15 amino acids. This chain's CDR3 is CASNFQRTGNTEAFF. The CDR3 DNA is TGTGCCAGCAATTTCCAACGGACAGGGAACACTGAAGCTTTCTTT.

The chain carries TRBV11-2 and TRBJ1-1; D remains ambiguous. The CDR3 has 13 residues. With 1 base removed from V and 10 bases from J, the gap between germline ends came to 13 bases. The V gene's germline CDR1 is SGHAT and CDR2 FQNNGV. The CDR3: CASSLAHGGRAFF. CDR3 sequence (DNA): TGTGCCAGCAGCTTAGCTCATGGAGGCAGAGCTTTCTTT.

The chain uses TRBV2 and TRBJ1-6, with 9 bases lining up with TRBD1. The CDR3 runs 14 residues. V lost 6 bases and J lost 9; bases outside the gene matches: 6. CDR1 is SNHLY and CDR2 is FYNNEI in the germline V gene. CDR3 in amino acids: CASSGQGLGSPLHF. Written as DNA, the CDR3 is TGTGCCAGCAGCGGACAGGGGTTGGGTTCACCCCTCCACTTT. Complete variable domain (other parts from reference TRBV2 and TRBJ1-6): EPEVTQTPSHQVTQMGQEVILRCVPISNHLYFYWYRQILGQKVEFLVSFYNNEISEKSEIFDDQFSVERPDGSNFTLKIRSTKLEDSAMYFCASSGQGLGSPLHFGNGTRLTVT.

The rearrangement links TRBV7-2 to TRBJ2-7, with TRBD2 identical over 7 bases. V shed 5 bases, J shed 3 bases, and the junction held 7 bases outside the gene matches. Looked up from germline, CDR1 is SGHTA and CDR2 is FQGNSA. The CDR3 extends over 14 amino acids. For the CDR3, the DNA is TGTGCCAGCAGCACATCTAGCGGAGACTACGAGCAGTACTTC. It codes for CASSTSSGDYEQYF. The full variable domain, in which reference TRBV7-2 and TRBJ2-7 provide the parts outside the CDR3, is GAGVSQSPSNKVTEKGKDVELRCDPISGHTALYWYRQSLGQGLEFLIYFQGNSAPDKSGLPSDRFSAERTGGSVSTLTIQRTQQEDSAVYLCASSTSSGDYEQYFGPGTRLTVT.

This chain connects TRBV9 to TRBJ2-3; 7 bases align to TRBD1. The V segment lost 4 bases and the J segment 5 bases; nucleotides outside the gene matches: 4. Germline V lookup: CDR1 SGDLS, CDR2 YYNGEE. There are 13 residues in the CDR3. DNA of the CDR3: TGTGCCAGCAGCCCCCGGGACAGAGATACGCAGTATTTT. It translates to CASSPRDRDTQYF.

This clone was observed once. The chain recombines TRBV7-9 with TRBJ2-3, with 8 bases matching TRBD1. The CDR3 is 13 residues long. V dropped 2 bases and J dropped 6; count of bases not matched to a gene: 1. CDR1 is SEHNR and CDR2 is FQNEAQ in the germline V gene (reference sequence). The DNA for the CDR3 is TGTGCCAGCAGCTTATCAGGGGGCGATACGCAGTATTTT. Translated, it gives CASSLSGGDTQYF.

The CDR3 coding sequence is TGCGCCAGCACCCCCGGGGGACAGGGTTCCCCCACCACTTCCTACGAGCAGTACTTC. Residues: CASTPGGQGSPTTSYEQYF. The V and J genes are TRBV5-1 and TRBJ2-7, with TRBD1 identical over 9 bases. Germline-derived CDR1 and CDR2 are SGHRS and YFSETQ. This CDR3 region has 19 residues. Trimming removed 6 bases from V and 1 base from J; junction bases left unmatched: 20.